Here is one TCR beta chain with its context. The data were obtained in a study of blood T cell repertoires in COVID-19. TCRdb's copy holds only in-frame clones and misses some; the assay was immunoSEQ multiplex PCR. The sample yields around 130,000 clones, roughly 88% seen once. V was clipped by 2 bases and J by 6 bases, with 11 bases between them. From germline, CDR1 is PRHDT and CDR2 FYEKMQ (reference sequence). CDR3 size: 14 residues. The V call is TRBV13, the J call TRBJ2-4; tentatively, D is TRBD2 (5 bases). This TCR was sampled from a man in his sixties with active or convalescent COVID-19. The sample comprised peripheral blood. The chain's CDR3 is CASSLRRTVNIQYF. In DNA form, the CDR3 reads TGTGCCAGCAGCTTACGCCGGACTGTAAACATTCAGTACTTC.